The rows below give T cell receptor beta chains drawn from one sample of a study of shared clonotypes between healthy human individuals. Clones were sequenced by immunoSEQ multiplex PCR, and TCRdb holds only the in-frame ones, with some missing. Of millions of clones in the sample, 85% to 95% were seen once. The sequenced material came from naive CD4+ T cells sorted from blood. The receptors shown here come from a man aged 18 to 30 in good health. Both conserved end residues are part of each CDR3. The order of the fields is V gene, J gene, D gene, clone size, CDR3 DNA, CDR3 protein. D genes are given only for firm matches. The size of a clone is reported for some rows only, either as once, few or many, or as a class for expanded clones.

V: TRBV19; J: TRBJ1-4; D: NA; size: NA; DNA: TGTGCCAGTAGTCACAGGGATAGAATATCTGAACTGTTTTTT; CDR3: CASSHRDRISELFF
V: TRBV29-1; J: TRBJ2-7; D: NA; size: NA; DNA: TGCAGCGTTGAGCAGTCCTACGAGCAGTACTTC; CDR3: CSVEQSYEQYF
V: TRBV5-1; J: TRBJ2-2; D: TRBD2; size: NA; DNA: TGCGCCAGCAGCTTTATCGGACTAGCGGGCGGACCCACCGGGGAGCTGTTTTTT; CDR3: CASSFIGLAGGPTGELFF
V: TRBV14; J: TRBJ1-6; D: NA; size: NA; DNA: TGTGCCAGCAGCCTCGGGAGAGATAATTCACCCCTCCACTTT; CDR3: CASSLGRDNSPLHF
V: TRBV28; J: TRBJ2-7; D: TRBD2; size: NA; DNA: TGTGTAACTAGCGGGGGTCGCCACGAGCAGTACTTC; CDR3: CVTSGGRHEQYF
V: TRBV11-2; J: TRBJ1-4; D: NA; size: NA; DNA: TGTGCCAGCAGCCAGGGGTCTTCAACTAATGAAAAACTGTTTTTT; CDR3: CASSQGSSTNEKLFF
V: TRBV5-1; J: TRBJ2-7; D: NA; size: NA; DNA: TGCGCCAGCAGCTCAGGGTACTCCTACGAGCAGTACTTC; CDR3: CASSSGYSYEQYF
V: TRBV5-1; J: TRBJ1-6; D: NA; size: NA; DNA: TGCGCCAGCAGCTTGGACAACAATTCACCCCTCCACTTT; CDR3: CASSLDNNSPLHF
V: TRBV19; J: TRBJ2-7; D: TRBD1; size: NA; DNA: TGTGCCAGTAGAGGACAGGGGATTTCCTACGAGCAGTACTTC; CDR3: CASRGQGISYEQYF
V: TRBV4-3; J: TRBJ1-6; D: NA; size: NA; DNA: TGCGCCAGCAGCCAAGAATGGGGGCCGCCCCTCCACTTT; CDR3: CASSQEWGPPLHF
V: TRBV6-5; J: TRBJ2-5; D: NA; size: NA; DNA: TGTGCCAGTAAGATACAACCACAAGAGACCCAGTACTTC; CDR3: CASKIQPQETQYF
V: TRBV30; J: TRBJ1-1; D: NA; size: NA; DNA: TGTGCCTGGAGTTCACAGGGTGGCACTGAAGCTTTCTTT; CDR3: CAWSSQGGTEAFF
V: TRBV7-2; J: TRBJ2-3; D: TRBD2; size: once; DNA: TGTGCCAGCAGCTCTGGACTAGCGGGGACAGATACGCAGTATTTT; CDR3: CASSSGLAGTDTQYF
V: TRBV18; J: TRBJ1-2; D: TRBD1; size: few; DNA: TGTGCCAGCTCACTGGGACAGATCTATGGCTACACCTTC; CDR3: CASSLGQIYGYTF
V: TRBV7-9; J: TRBJ2-5; D: NA; size: NA; DNA: TGTGCCAGCAGCTCCCAGCAGGGCCAAGAGACCCAGTACTTC; CDR3: CASSSQQGQETQYF
V: TRBV27; J: TRBJ1-5; D: TRBD1; size: NA; DNA: TGTGCCAGCAGTCCCGGGACAGGGATCAATCAGCCCCAGCATTTT; CDR3: CASSPGTGINQPQHF
V: TRBV5-4; J: TRBJ1-6; D: TRBD1; size: NA; DNA: TGTGCCAGCAGCTTGGGACCCCAGGGGGGAAATTCACCCCTCCACTTT; CDR3: CASSLGPQGGNSPLHF
V: TRBV27; J: TRBJ2-5; D: TRBD2; size: NA; DNA: TGTGCCAGCCGAAAGGGGAGTTCGGGGGGACAAGAGACCCAGTACTTC; CDR3: CASRKGSSGGQETQYF
V: TRBV18; J: TRBJ2-1; D: TRBD1; size: NA; DNA: TGTGCCAGCTCACCGGGACAGGGATACAATGAGCAGTTCTTC; CDR3: CASSPGQGYNEQFF
V: TRBV4-1; J: TRBJ1-5; D: NA; size: NA; DNA: TGCGCCAGCAGCTATTCCTGGGACATTAGCAATCAGCCCCAGCATTTT; CDR3: CASSYSWDISNQPQHF
V: TRBV5-1; J: TRBJ1-1; D: NA; size: NA; DNA: TGCGCCAGCAGCTTGGAGTCAATGGAGAACACTGAAGCTTTCTTT; CDR3: CASSLESMENTEAFF
V: TRBV5-1; J: TRBJ2-1; D: NA; size: NA; DNA: TGCGCCAGCAGCCTAGGAACGCGGAGTGAGCAGTTCTTC; CDR3: CASSLGTRSEQFF
V: TRBV30; J: TRBJ1-1; D: NA; size: few; DNA: TGTGCCTGCCAGACAGGTGGGGGCACTGAAGCTTTCTTT; CDR3: CACQTGGGTEAFF
V: TRBV2; J: TRBJ2-1; D: NA; size: NA; DNA: TGTGCCAGCAGTTCCGAGGTCGGAGGGGCAACTATCTCCTACAATGAGCAGTTCTTC; CDR3: CASSSEVGGATISYNEQFF
V: TRBV11-2; J: TRBJ2-7; D: NA; size: NA; DNA: TGTGCCAGCAGCTTAGGGGTCTCATCCTACGAGCAGTACTTC; CDR3: CASSLGVSSYEQYF
V: TRBV11-3; J: TRBJ2-1; D: TRBD2; size: NA; DNA: TGTGCCAGCAGCCCCGGGACTAGCGGTGAGCAGTTCTTC; CDR3: CASSPGTSGEQFF
V: TRBV7-2; J: TRBJ1-1; D: NA; size: NA; DNA: TGTGCCAGCAGCTTAGAAGGCAGGGTACTAGCAGAAGCTTTCTTT; CDR3: CASSLEGRVLAEAFF
V: TRBV9; J: TRBJ2-5; D: TRBD2; size: NA; DNA: TGTGCCAGCAGCCCCGGCCCTAGCGGGGGGTGGGGGGAGACCCAGTACTTC; CDR3: CASSPGPSGGWGETQYF
V: TRBV15; J: TRBJ2-3; D: TRBD2; size: NA; DNA: TGTGCCACCAGCCCCTCTCGGGAGGGCACAGATACGCAGTATTTT; CDR3: CATSPSREGTDTQYF
V: TRBV5-1; J: TRBJ2-5; D: TRBD2; size: NA; DNA: TGCGCCAGCAGCATGGGACTAGCGGGAGGGCAAGAGACCCAGTACTTC; CDR3: CASSMGLAGGQETQYF
V: TRBV19; J: TRBJ2-2; D: TRBD1; size: NA; DNA: TGTGCCAGTAGTATTACAGGGGTCACCGGGGAGCTGTTTTTT; CDR3: CASSITGVTGELFF
V: TRBV5-1; J: TRBJ1-1; D: TRBD1; size: NA; DNA: TGCGCCAGCAGACCCGGGACAGGGGGACGAACTGAAGCTTTCTTT; CDR3: CASRPGTGGRTEAFF
V: TRBV6-5; J: TRBJ1-5; D: NA; size: NA; DNA: TGTGCCAGCAGCTACGGGCAGTTTAGGGCGCCCCAGCATTTT; CDR3: CASSYGQFRAPQHF
V: TRBV11-2; J: TRBJ1-6; D: TRBD1; size: NA; DNA: TGTGCCAGCAGCCGGGGGGACAGTGGGAATTCACCCCTCCACTTT; CDR3: CASSRGDSGNSPLHF
V: TRBV19; J: TRBJ2-3; D: TRBD1; size: NA; DNA: TGTGCCAGTAGTATAGGCAACAGGGGAATCAGCACAGATACGCAGTATTTT; CDR3: CASSIGNRGISTDTQYF
V: TRBV6-5; J: TRBJ2-7; D: NA; size: NA; DNA: TGTGCCAGCAGCTGGGACGGGAGCTCCTACGAGCAGTACTTC; CDR3: CASSWDGSSYEQYF
V: TRBV7-2; J: TRBJ1-5; D: NA; size: NA; DNA: TGTGCCAGCAGCAACGGCGCAGGGGTACATCAGCCCCAGCATTTT; CDR3: CASSNGAGVHQPQHF
V: TRBV25-1; J: TRBJ2-1; D: TRBD2; size: NA; DNA: TGTGCCAGCAGGACTAGCGGGAGGGCGGAAAATGAGCAGTTCTTC; CDR3: CASRTSGRAENEQFF
V: TRBV11-2; J: TRBJ2-7; D: NA; size: once; DNA: TGTGCCAGCAGTTCACAGGGCTGGGGCTACGAGCAGTACTTC; CDR3: CASSSQGWGYEQYF
V: TRBV5-1; J: TRBJ1-1; D: NA; size: NA; DNA: TGCGCCAGCAGCGCAGGGGCCGTCACTGAAGCTTTCTTT; CDR3: CASSAGAVTEAFF
V: TRBV18; J: TRBJ1-6; D: NA; size: few; DNA: TGTGCCAGCTCACCAGAACAGGGTGATGGTTCACCCCTCCACTTT; CDR3: CASSPEQGDGSPLHF
V: TRBV7-2; J: TRBJ2-7; D: NA; size: NA; DNA: TGTGCCAGCAGCCCTGGGCGGTACGAGCAGTACTTC; CDR3: CASSPGRYEQYF
V: TRBV19; J: TRBJ2-1; D: TRBD2; size: NA; DNA: TGTGCCAGTAGTTCCCGGGCTAGCGGGGATTACAATGAGCAGTTCTTC; CDR3: CASSSRASGDYNEQFF
V: TRBV18; J: TRBJ2-1; D: TRBD2; size: NA; DNA: TGTGCCAGCTCACCACCGGGACTACCCACCGAGCAGTTCTTC; CDR3: CASSPPGLPTEQFF
V: TRBV13; J: TRBJ2-5; D: TRBD2; size: NA; DNA: TGTGCCAGCAGCTTAGGGGCCCGTGGGGCGGGGGGCCTCCAAGAGACCCAGTACTTC; CDR3: CASSLGARGAGGLQETQYF
V: TRBV5-5; J: TRBJ2-2; D: NA; size: NA; DNA: TGTGCCAGCAGCGGGCTCAGGGGTACCGGGGAGCTGTTTTTT; CDR3: CASSGLRGTGELFF
V: TRBV27; J: TRBJ2-6; D: NA; size: NA; DNA: TGTGCCAGCACCGATTTCGGGGCCAACGTCCTGACTTTC; CDR3: CASTDFGANVLTF
V: TRBV2; J: TRBJ2-5; D: TRBD2; size: NA; DNA: TGTGCCAGCAGTTCCTGGACTAGCGGGGGGGGAGAGACCCAGTACTTC; CDR3: CASSSWTSGGGETQYF
V: TRBV2; J: TRBJ2-7; D: TRBD1; size: NA; DNA: TGTGCCAGCAGTGAAACCCGGGACAGGGTCTACGAGCAGTACTTC; CDR3: CASSETRDRVYEQYF
V: TRBV2; J: TRBJ1-1; D: NA; size: NA; DNA: TGTGCCAGCAGTGAGTGGCAGTGGGCTTTCTTT; CDR3: CASSEWQWAFF
V: TRBV6-1; J: TRBJ2-3; D: TRBD2; size: NA; DNA: TGTGCCAGCAGTGGCGGGACTAGCGGCACAGATACGCAGTATTTT; CDR3: CASSGGTSGTDTQYF
V: TRBV7-9; J: TRBJ1-3; D: NA; size: NA; DNA: TGTGCCATCGGTGGGGACTCTGGAAACACCATATATTTT; CDR3: CAIGGDSGNTIYF
V: TRBV6-6; J: TRBJ1-1; D: TRBD1; size: NA; DNA: TGTGCCAGCAGAAAAGGACAGGTGAACACTGAAGCTTTCTTT; CDR3: CASRKGQVNTEAFF
V: TRBV4-2; J: TRBJ1-6; D: NA; size: NA; DNA: TGTGCCAGCAGCCAAGATAATTTAAAAAATATCTATAATTCACCCCTCCACTTT; CDR3: CASSQDNLKNIYNSPLHF
V: TRBV10-3; J: TRBJ1-6; D: NA; size: few; DNA: TGTGCCATCAAGGGGAATAATTCACCCCTCCACTTT; CDR3: CAIKGNNSPLHF